Sequencing of this TCR beta chain was carried out in a study of T cell repertoires in cytomegalovirus infection. On the study more broadly: Carrying CMV and the relevant HLA type showed in public TCR beta signatures.

Trimming cost V 4 bases and J 9 bases; bases outside gene matches: 6. Germline CDR1 and CDR2: SGHTA and FQGTGA. This CDR3 region has 13 residues. TCRdb fed the reads into MiXCR, producing one record per CDR3 protein. Of about 140,000 distinct CDR3 sequences in the sample, 32% were seen once. Study-level findings and limits: Cumulative frequency (of public TCR beta family members) identified carriers of CMV plus the relevant HLA. The ex vivo response showed dominance by HLA-C-restricted CMV-specific TCR beta clonotypes.

This clonotype was counted a few times. Its antigen is still unknown. V and J are TRBV7-3 and TRBJ2-1; TRBD1 matches at 7 bases. This sample comprised CD8+ T cells from cultured PBMCs, obtained from culture after CMV antigen stimulation. The TCR sequence derives from a human donor in good health (CMV status not recorded). Some clones in this sample may be carry-over from other donors' samples. The CDR3 coding sequence is TGTGCCAGCAGCTCACGACAGGGTAGTGAGCAGTTCTTC. Protein product: CASSSRQGSEQFF.